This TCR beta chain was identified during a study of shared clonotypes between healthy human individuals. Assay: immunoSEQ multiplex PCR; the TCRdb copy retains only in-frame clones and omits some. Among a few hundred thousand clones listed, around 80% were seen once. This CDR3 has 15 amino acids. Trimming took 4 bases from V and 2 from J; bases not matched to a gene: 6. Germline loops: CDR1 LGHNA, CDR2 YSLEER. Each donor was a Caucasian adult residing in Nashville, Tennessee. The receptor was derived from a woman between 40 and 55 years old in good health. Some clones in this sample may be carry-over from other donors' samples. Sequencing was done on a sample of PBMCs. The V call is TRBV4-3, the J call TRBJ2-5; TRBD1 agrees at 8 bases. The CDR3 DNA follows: TGCGCCAGCAGCCGGGGACAGGAGCTGCAAGAGACCCAGTACTTC. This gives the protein CASSRGQELQETQYF.